Listed here are 15 T cell receptor beta chains from one sample, sequenced in a study of T cell changes during pregnancy in multiple sclerosis (dated by TCRdb to between 2017 and 2020). The library was prepared using the immunoSEQ multiplex PCR assay. Entries here come from immuneACCESS through TCRdb and include only in-frame sequences with V and J called. Some clones fail to appear in such tables; in the studies checked, an unresolved V gene covers under half of the shortfall, and the cause of the remainder is unknown. The sample table shows 78,000 or so clones, and roughly nine tenths are seen once. About 2.8% of the sample belongs to the ten largest clones. Source: peripheral blood, taken before pregnancy. These TCRs come from a female donor with multiple sclerosis, enrolled in a pregnancy study.

V and J are TRBV2 and TRBJ2-3; 11 nucleotides match TRBD1. Trimming took 5 bases from V and 5 from J; bases not matched to a gene: 6. The CDR3 is 15 amino acids. Germline CDR1 and CDR2: SNHLY and FYNNEI. CDR3 protein: CASSRDRGSRDTQYF. CDR3 nucleotide sequence: TGTGCCAGCAGTAGGGACAGGGGGTCGAGAGATACGCAGTATTTT.

The V and J genes are TRBV30 and TRBJ2-3, with 8 bases fitting TRBD2. The CDR3 has 16 residues. V lost 0 bases, J lost 0 bases, and 5 bases stayed unmatched. The germline CDR1 and CDR2 sequences are GTSNPN and SVGIG (reference sequence). The CDR3 DNA reads as TGTGCCTGGAGTGTCCCGACTAGCGCCAGCACAGATACGCAGTATTTT. It yields the protein CAWSVPTSASTDTQYF.

The chain recombines TRBV15 with TRBJ2-1, with TRBD1 identical over 9 bases. The length of the CDR3 is 20 residues. Trimming removed 0 bases from V and 1 base from J; junction bases left unmatched: 13. In germline, CDR1 is LNHNV, CDR2 YYDKDF (reference sequence). This chain's CDR3 is CATSRDWATGGTGSYNEQFF. The CDR3 nucleotides are TGTGCCACCAGCAGAGATTGGGCGACAGGGGGTACGGGGTCCTACAATGAGCAGTTCTTC.

CDR3 bases: TGTGCCAGCAGTTTCTTGGGACTAGCGGGGGATTTCCACGAGCAGTACTTC. This sequence encodes CASSFLGLAGDFHEQYF. This chain uses TRBV27 with TRBJ2-7; TRBD2 aligns across 14 bases. The germline gives CDR1 MNHEY, CDR2 SMNVEV (reference sequence). J gave up 5 bases and V 3 bases, and 9 bases lay outside the gene matches. The CDR3 is 17 amino acids.

This sequence joins TRBV27 and TRBJ2-2; 8 nucleotides align to TRBD2. Per the germline V gene, CDR1 is MNHEY and CDR2 is SMNVEV (reference sequence). V dropped 2 bases and J dropped 1; count of bases not matched to a gene: 0. The CDR3 has 15 residues. The CDR3 sequence is CASSLLAGNTGELFF. Here the CDR3 DNA reads TGTGCCAGCAGTTTACTAGCGGGGAACACCGGGGAGCTGTTTTTT.

The V and J genes are TRBV7-9 and TRBJ2-5; no reliable D call. There are 13 residues in the CDR3. The germline V gene has CDR1 SEHNR and CDR2 FQNEAQ (reference sequence). V dropped 2 bases and J dropped 1 base, with 5 bases sitting between them. The CDR3 DNA sequence: TGTGCCAGCAGCTTACCCCTCCAAGAGACCCAGTACTTC. Its translation: CASSLPLQETQYF.

The chain carries TRBV27 and TRBJ2-7, with D possibly being TRBD1 (6 bases). Germline lookup yields CDR1 MNHEY and CDR2 SMNVEV (reference sequence). The V and J ends lost 1 base and 2 bases respectively, with 9 bases between them. The CDR3 runs to 14 residues. CDR3 nucleotide sequence: TGTGCCAGCAGTTTATTTACAGGGACCTACGAGCAGTACTTC. This gives the protein CASSLFTGTYEQYF.

This clone was seen a few times. The chain carries TRBV7-3 and TRBJ2-1; 9 nucleotides align to TRBD2. The CDR3 extends over 15 amino acids. Germline V gene lookup returns CDR1 SGHTA and CDR2 FQGTGA. V trimming: 2 bases; J trimming: 8 bases; junction bases outside the gene matches: 7. CDR3 in amino acids: CASSLSGGRGDEQFF. For the CDR3, the DNA is TGTGCCAGCAGCTTATCTGGCGGGAGGGGTGATGAGCAGTTCTTC.

This clone was observed a handful of times. The chain carries TRBV5-5 and TRBJ1-1; possibly TRBD1 for D (5 bases). CDR3 length equals 15 residues. The ends were cut back, 4 bases at V and 4 bases at J, with 17 bases in the middle. The V gene's germline CDR1 is SGHKS and CDR2 YYEKEE (reference sequence). The CDR3 protein is CASSPYAQGVTEAFF. The CDR3 bases are TGTGCCAGCAGCCCCTACGCCCAGGGTGTCACTGAAGCTTTCTTT. The full variable domain, in which reference TRBV5-5 and TRBJ1-1 provide the parts outside the CDR3, is DAGVTQSPTHLIKTRGQQVTLRCSPISGHKSVSWYQQVLGQGPQFIFQYYEKEERGRGNFPDRFSARQFPNYSSELNVNALLLGDSALYLCASSPYAQGVTEAFFGQGTRLTVV.

The chain links TRBV7-9 to TRBJ2-3; TRBD2 aligns across 8 bases. The CDR3 runs 14 residues. The junction had 2 bases not matched to a gene; V was cut back by 5 bases and J by 1 base. Germline V gene data show CDR1 as SEHNR and CDR2 as FQNEAQ (reference sequence). The CDR3 DNA reads as TGTGCCAGCAGCCGTAGCGGGGGCACAGATACGCAGTATTTT. Protein product: CASSRSGGTDTQYF.

V usage is TRBV25-1 and J usage is TRBJ1-3, with D unresolved. V was shortened by 4 bases and J by 1 base, with 8 bases between the two germline ends. The CDR3 runs to 14 residues. Germline V gene lookup returns CDR1 MGHDK and CDR2 SYGVNS. The CDR3 here is CASSGGYSGNTIYF. As DNA, the CDR3 is TGTGCCAGCAGTGGAGGGTATTCTGGAAACACCATATATTTT.

In this sample, this clone turned up once. V is TRBV27 and J is TRBJ2-1; 10 bases line up with TRBD2. The trim removed 11 bases at V and 6 bases at J, leaving 7 bases unmatched. This CDR3 has 13 amino acids. Germline V lookup: CDR1 MNHEY, CDR2 SMNVEV (reference sequence). The CDR3 spells CASSRTSGNEQFF. As DNA, the CDR3 is TGTGCCTCTTCCAGGACTAGCGGCAATGAGCAGTTCTTC.

CDR3 sequence (DNA): TGTGCCAGTAGCCCTAACGGATGGGGAGACACAGATACGCAGTATTTT. Its protein is CASSPNGWGDTDTQYF. This chain uses TRBV19 with TRBJ2-3, with D tentatively TRBD2 (5 bases). This CDR3 has 16 amino acids. The V gene lost 6 bases and the J gene lost 2 bases, with 18 bases spanning the gap. Per germline, CDR1 LNHDA and CDR2 SQIVND (reference sequence).

CDR3 sequence (DNA): TGTGCCAGCAGTTACCGGAGCTCCTACGAGCAGTACTTC. This translates into CASSYRSSYEQYF. This chain links TRBV27 with TRBJ2-7; D unclear. The CDR3 loop spans 13 amino acids. The V end lost 4 bases, the J end lost 0 bases, and 7 bases lay between the germline ends. Germline V gene sequence: CDR1 MNHEY, CDR2 SMNVEV (reference sequence).

The J gene is TRBJ2-7, the V gene TRBV5-4; 8 bases map to TRBD1. Per germline, CDR1 SGHNT and CDR2 YYREEE (reference sequence). The CDR3 length is 16 residues. Losses at the gene ends were 6 bases for V and 3 bases for J; bases not matched to a gene: 14. This CDR3 is CASTQGAGTASYEQYF. DNA for the CDR3: TGTGCCAGCACCCAGGGGGCCGGGACAGCCAGCTACGAGCAGTACTTC.